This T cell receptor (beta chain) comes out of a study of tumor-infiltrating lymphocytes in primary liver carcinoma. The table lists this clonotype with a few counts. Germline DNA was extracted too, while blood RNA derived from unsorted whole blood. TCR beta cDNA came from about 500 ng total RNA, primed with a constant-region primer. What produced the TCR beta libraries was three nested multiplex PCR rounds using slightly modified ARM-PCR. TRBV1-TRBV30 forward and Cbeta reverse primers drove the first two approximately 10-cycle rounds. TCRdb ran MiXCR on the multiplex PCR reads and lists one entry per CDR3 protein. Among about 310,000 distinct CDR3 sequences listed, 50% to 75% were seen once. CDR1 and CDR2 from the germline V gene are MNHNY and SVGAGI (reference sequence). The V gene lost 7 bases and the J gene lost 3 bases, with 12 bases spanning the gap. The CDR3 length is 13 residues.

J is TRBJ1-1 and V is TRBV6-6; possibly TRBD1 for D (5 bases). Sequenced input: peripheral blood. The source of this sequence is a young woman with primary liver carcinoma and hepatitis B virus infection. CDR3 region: CASNQGLDTEAFF. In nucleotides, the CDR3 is TGTGCCAGCAACCAGGGTCTTGACACTGAAGCTTTCTTT.